This TCR beta chain was recovered during a study of shared T cell receptors in the human thymus. TCRdb keeps only in-frame clones here, not all; method: immunoSEQ multiplex PCR. Among 500,000 to 550,000 clones, approximately 80% were seen once, and the ten largest hold 0.01% to 0.015%. The CDR3 length is 16 residues. Unmatched junction bases numbered 7, after V lost 5 bases and J lost 1 base. Germline values: CDR1 MNHEY, CDR2 SMNVEV (reference sequence). The sample was also reused in another study, on human thymus T cells. This second report adds: Infants, healthy and Finnish, who were having corrective surgery for congenital heart defects served as donors. Resections from corrective heart surgery supplied the thymus tissue. Across thymic and blood repertoires, the usage of V and J genes appeared to be biased. Related studies found that unrelated individuals share highly overlapping thymic repertoires.

The TCR comes from a boy in the first two years of life with a congenital heart defect. The sample was thymocytes. The gene calls are TRBV27 and TRBJ2-2; TRBD2 aligns across 7 bases. Here the CDR3 reads CASSPGEGRNTGELFF. CDR3 sequence (DNA): TGTGCCAGCAGTCCTGGGGAGGGCCGGAACACCGGGGAGCTGTTTTTT.